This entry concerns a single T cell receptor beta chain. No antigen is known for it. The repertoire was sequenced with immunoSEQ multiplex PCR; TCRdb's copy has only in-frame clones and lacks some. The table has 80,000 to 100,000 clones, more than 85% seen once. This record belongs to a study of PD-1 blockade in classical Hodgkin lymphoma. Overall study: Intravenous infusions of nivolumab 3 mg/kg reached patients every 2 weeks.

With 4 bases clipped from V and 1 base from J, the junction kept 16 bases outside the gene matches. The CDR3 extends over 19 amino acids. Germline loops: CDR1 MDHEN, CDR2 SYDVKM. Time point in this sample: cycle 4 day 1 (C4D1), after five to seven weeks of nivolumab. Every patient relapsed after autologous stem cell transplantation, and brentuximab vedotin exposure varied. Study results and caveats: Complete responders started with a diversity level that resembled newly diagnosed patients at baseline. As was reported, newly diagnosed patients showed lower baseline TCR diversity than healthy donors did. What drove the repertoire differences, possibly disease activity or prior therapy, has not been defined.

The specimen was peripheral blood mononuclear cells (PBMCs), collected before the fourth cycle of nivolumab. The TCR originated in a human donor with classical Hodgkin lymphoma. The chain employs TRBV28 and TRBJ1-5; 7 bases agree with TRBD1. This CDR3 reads CASSSPTGHGLISNQPQHF. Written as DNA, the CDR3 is TGTGCCAGCAGTTCGCCGACAGGGCACGGGTTGATAAGCAATCAGCCCCAGCATTTT.